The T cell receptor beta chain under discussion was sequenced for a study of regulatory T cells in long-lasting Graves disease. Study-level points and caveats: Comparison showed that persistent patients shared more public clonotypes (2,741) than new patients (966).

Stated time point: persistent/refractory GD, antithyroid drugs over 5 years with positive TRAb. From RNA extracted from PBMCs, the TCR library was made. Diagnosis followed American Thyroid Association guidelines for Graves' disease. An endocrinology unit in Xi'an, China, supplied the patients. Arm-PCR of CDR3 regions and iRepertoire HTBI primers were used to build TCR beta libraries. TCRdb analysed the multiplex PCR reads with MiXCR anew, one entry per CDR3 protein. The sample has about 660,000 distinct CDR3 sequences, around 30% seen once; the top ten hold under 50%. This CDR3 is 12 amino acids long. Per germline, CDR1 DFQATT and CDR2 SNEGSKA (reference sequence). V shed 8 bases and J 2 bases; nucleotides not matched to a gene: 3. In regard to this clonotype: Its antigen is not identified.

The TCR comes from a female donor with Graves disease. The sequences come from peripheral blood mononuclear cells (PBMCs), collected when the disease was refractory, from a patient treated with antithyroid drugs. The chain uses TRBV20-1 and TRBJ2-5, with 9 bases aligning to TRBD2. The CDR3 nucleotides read TGCAGTATTAGCGGGAGACAAGAGACCCAGTACTTC. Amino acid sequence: CSISGRQETQYF.